A selection of T cell receptor beta chains follows, all from one sample in a study of blood T cell repertoires in COVID-19. Clones were read by immunoSEQ multiplex PCR, and TCRdb kept only the in-frame ones, dropping some. The table includes under 120,000 clones, 65% to 75% detected once. The sample consisted of peripheral blood. These receptors were taken from a man older than 75 with acute or convalescent COVID-19. Each CDR3 is given with its conserved first and last residue.

j_gene	v_gene	CDR3aa
TRBJ1-1	TRBV23-1	CASSHHRVGKGWEAFF
TRBJ1-2	TRBV29-1	CSVGEGYTF
TRBJ2-1	TRBV29-1	CSVAAGTYNEQFF
TRBJ2-1	TRBV7-9	CASSLVSLEEQFF
TRBJ2-3	TRBV13	CASSPGLADTQYF
TRBJ1-4	TRBV4-1	CASRDLGRGSREKLFF
TRBJ2-1	TRBV10-3	CAISEGSGRAMAYNEQFF
TRBJ1-1	TRBV29-1	CSVEGRPLSTEAFF
TRBJ2-7	TRBV7-4	CASSSVTSGRLQYF
TRBJ2-5	TRBV4-3	CASSQTPGLSGRRRETQYF
TRBJ1-3	TRBV4-1	CASSKPGGRAGNTIYF
TRBJ1-5	TRBV5-8	CASSLGGVPNQPQHF
TRBJ2-1	TRBV29-1	CSVAKGLAGGYNEQFF
TRBJ2-2	TRBV7-9	CASSGGGEERPGELFF
TRBJ1-3	TRBV7-8	CASSPGPGNTIYF
TRBJ2-3	TRBV18	CASKREEGADTQYF
TRBJ2-2	TRBV6-6	CASSYSPGLTGELFF
TRBJ2-6	TRBV28	CASSRQGLISGANVLTF
TRBJ2-2	TRBV2	CASRTDRATGELFF
TRBJ2-5	TRBV15	CATSRDASGSEETQYF
TRBJ2-7	TRBV19	CASSMSASGSYEQYF
TRBJ1-5	TRBV2	CASSRTGTRNNQPQHF